These 5 T cell receptor beta chains share one sample of origin, sequenced in a study of CXCR3-negative and CXCR3-positive naive CD8 T cells. Researchers prepared the TRB cDNA libraries using 5' RACE with UMI labels. TCRdb reprocessed the 5' RACE reads and keeps a single row for each CDR3 protein, giving no DNA. Reported are approximately 52,000 distinct CDR3 sequences; the ten largest clones contain approximately 16%. Sequencing was performed on memory CD8+ T cells from blood. The receptors shown here come from a human donor in good health. Some clones in this sample may be carry-over from other donors' samples.

The chain is built from TRBV7-9 and TRBJ2-7; TCRdb gives TRBD1 as the D gene, but with no DNA this cannot be confirmed. The CDR3 consists of 14 residues. Per the germline V gene, CDR1 is SEHNR and CDR2 is FQNEAQ (reference sequence). The CDR3 region is CASSLVGVFDEQYF.

This chain joins TRBV4-2 and TRBJ2-3; TCRdb names TRBD2, which stays unverified in the absence of DNA. Germline lookup yields CDR1 LGHNA and CDR2 YNFKEQ. CDR3 length equals 15 residues. The CDR3 loop is CASMGTSGQADTQYF.

The chain employs TRBV15 and TRBJ2-3; the TRBD2 assignment by TCRdb is unverifiable without DNA. Germline CDR1 is LNHNV and CDR2 is YYDKDF (reference sequence). The CDR3 is 15 amino acids. The CDR3 spells CATSRAERTTDTQYF.

The chain links TRBV6-5 to TRBJ2-3. This CDR3 contains 16 residues. Germline CDR1 reads MNHEY; CDR2 reads SVGAGI. The CDR3 sequence is CASSYSLIGRTDTQYF.

This chain joins TRBV5-1 and TRBJ1-1; TCRdb designates TRBD1, a call that cannot be tested without DNA. The CDR3 has 14 residues. CDR1 SGHRS and CDR2 YFSETQ come from the germline V gene. The CDR3: CASSFQGLDTEAFF.